The text below deals with one TCR beta chain. This CDR3 contains 14 residues. Between the trimmed V and J ends, which lost 5 bases and 1 base, there was a span of 11 bases. The use of a sample-barcoded 5' primer and a J-beta primer mix characterized a second PCR of roughly 7 to 11 cycles. Sequencing yielded, for each sample, at least 3 million paired-end reads carrying CDR3. MiXCR, applied by TCRdb to the 5' RACE reads, yields one record per CDR3 protein. The profile covers approximately 690,000 distinct CDR3 sequences, with roughly 53% appearing a single time and more than 35% taken by the ten largest. The data derive from a study of blood T cells in healthy people across ages.

The chain has TRBV12-3 or TRBV12-4 and TRBJ1-2; D unclear. Sequencing was carried out using blood. The receptor comes from a man between 60 and 70 years old in good health. CDR3 DNA sequence: TGTGCCAGCAGTCGCCAGGCGAATAACTATGGCTACACCTTC. Translation gives CASSRQANNYGYTF.